The 29 T cell receptor beta chains below were found in one sample sequenced in a study of T cell responses to AZD1222 COVID-19 vaccine. Using immunoSEQ multiplex PCR, the repertoire was profiled, and TCRdb retains in-frame clones only, with some absent. The table includes some 91,000 clones, around 90% detected once. Specimen: peripheral blood, collected on day 0 of AZD1222 vaccination. These receptors were obtained from an adult in good health.

This sequence joins TRBV19 and TRBJ2-1, with a possible D match to TRBD2 (6 bases). Trimming took 6 bases from V and 4 from J, leaving 10 bases between them. Per germline, CDR1 LNHDA and CDR2 SQIVND (reference sequence). The CDR3 sequence is 13 residues long. DNA for the CDR3: TGTGCCAGTAGCCTCGGGAGATACAATGAGCAGTTCTTC. Its translation: CASSLGRYNEQFF.

The chain uses TRBV5-1 and TRBJ2-1; TRBD2 might be the D (7 bases). Deletions cut 0 bases from V and 8 bases from J, with 12 bases between. Germline V CDR1 and CDR2: SGHRS, YFSETQ. There are 14 residues in the CDR3. Here the CDR3 reads CASSLAQGGDEQFF. CDR3 DNA sequence: TGCGCCAGCAGCTTGGCACAGGGAGGGGATGAGCAGTTCTTC.

V is TRBV20-1 and J is TRBJ1-1, with 7 bases lining up with TRBD1. This CDR3 contains 15 residues. In germline, CDR1 is DFQATT, CDR2 SNEGSKA (reference sequence). The ends lost 3 bases at V and 4 bases at J; junction bases unmatched: 11. CDR3 residues: CSASQGTAGGTEAFF. CDR3 sequence (DNA): TGCAGTGCTAGTCAGGGGACAGCCGGGGGCACTGAAGCTTTCTTT.

The V call is TRBV5-6, the J call TRBJ2-5, with a tentative D call TRBD2 (6 bases). The germline V gene has CDR1 SGHDT and CDR2 YYEEEE. The V end was cut by 7 bases, the J end by 7 bases, with 17 bases between. The CDR3 sequence is 13 residues long. CDR3 nucleotides: TGTGCCAGCGGCACCGGTTCGGAGGGGACCCAGTACTTC. Its protein is CASGTGSEGTQYF.

This chain connects TRBV5-1 to TRBJ2-1; D is undetermined. V lost 6 bases, J lost 5 bases, and 12 bases lay in between. This CDR3 region has 13 residues. Per germline, CDR1 SGHRS and CDR2 YFSETQ. CDR3 sequence reads: CASTISRNNEQFF. CDR3 sequence (DNA): TGCGCCAGCACCATCTCCCGGAACAATGAGCAGTTCTTC.

The genes are TRBV10-3 and TRBJ2-3; TRBD1 matches at 9 bases. The CDR3 has 16 residues. V trimming: 4 bases; J trimming: 2 bases; junction bases outside the gene matches: 7. The germline V gene encodes CDR1 ENHRY and CDR2 SYGVKD. CDR3 nucleotides: TGTGCCATCAGTGGAAACAGGGGGCAAGCCACAGATACGCAGTATTTT. The encoded protein is CAISGNRGQATDTQYF.

The chain couples TRBV11-3 to TRBJ1-5; tentatively, D is TRBD1 (6 bases). The germline V gene encodes CDR1 SGHNT and CDR2 YENEEA. The V and J ends lost 6 bases and 1 base respectively, with 25 bases between them. There are 19 residues in the CDR3. The CDR3 loop reads CASSRVTGLPYPSNQPQHF. Written as DNA, the CDR3 is TGTGCCAGCAGTAGGGTGACAGGACTTCCCTATCCCAGCAATCAGCCCCAGCATTTT. The full variable domain, with the rest looked up from reference TRBV11-3 and TRBJ1-5, is EAGVVQSPRYKIIEKKQPVAFWCNPISGHNTLYWYLQNLGQGPELLIRYENEEAVDDSQLPKDRFSAERLKGVDSTLKIQPAELGDSAVYLCASSRVTGLPYPSNQPQHFGDGTRLSIL.

This clone was seen just once. The chain has TRBV28 and TRBJ1-1; D is uncertain. The CDR3 has 12 residues. V lost 3 bases to trimming and J lost 4 bases, with 6 bases between them. CDR1 is MDHEN and CDR2 is SYDVKM in the germline V gene. CDR3 sequence: CASSFARTEAFF. Here the CDR3 DNA reads TGTGCCAGCAGTTTTGCTCGCACTGAAGCTTTCTTT. The entire variable domain, with the rest obtained from reference TRBV28 and TRBJ1-1, is as follows: DVKVTQSSRYLVKRTGEKVFLECVQDMDHENMFWYRQDPGLGLRLIYFSYDVKMKEKGDIPEGYSVSREKKERFSLILESASTNQTSMYLCASSFARTEAFFGQGTRLTVV.

The chain joins TRBV14 to TRBJ2-2, with D possibly being TRBD1 (5 bases). The CDR3 is made up of 13 amino acids. Germline lookup yields CDR1 SGHDN and CDR2 FVKESK. V was pared by 4 bases and J by 7 bases, with 10 bases between. CDR3 nucleotide sequence: TGTGCCAGCAGCCCAGGGTCGGGCGGGGAGCTGTTTTTT. Protein product: CASSPGSGGELFF.

V and J are TRBV5-1 and TRBJ2-3; 12 bases agree with TRBD2. CDR3 size: 18 residues. V gave up 3 bases and J gave up 0 bases; unmatched junction bases: 8. Looked up from germline, CDR1 is SGHRS and CDR2 is YFSETQ. CDR3: CASSSLAGGSASTDTQYF. DNA of the CDR3: TGCGCCAGCAGCTCGCTAGCGGGAGGGTCCGCTAGCACAGATACGCAGTATTTT.

This clone showed up just once. The chain couples TRBV13 to TRBJ2-5, with D possibly being TRBD1 (6 bases). V was clipped by 5 bases and J by 1 base, with 17 bases between them. The CDR3 runs 16 residues. CDR1 is PRHDT, CDR2 FYEKMQ, per germline (reference sequence). For the CDR3, the DNA is TGTGCCAGCAGCGTCGTACAGGGTGAAACCCAAGAGACCCAGTACTTC. The encoded protein is CASSVVQGETQETQYF.

This chain connects TRBV12-3 or TRBV12-4 to TRBJ1-5; 7 positions match TRBD1. The CDR3 is 13 amino acids. Trimming at V came to 11 bases and at J to 2 bases, leaving 6 bases not matched to a gene. The CDR3 region is CAGQGEGNQPQHF. CDR3 DNA sequence: TGTGCCGGCCAGGGGGAGGGCAATCAGCCCCAGCATTTT.

The rearrangement uses TRBV5-5 and TRBJ1-2, with unresolved D. This CDR3 comprises 15 residues. Trimming stripped 0 bases from V and 4 bases from J, with 13 bases between. Germline-derived CDR1 and CDR2 are SGHKS and YYEKEE (reference sequence). CDR3 DNA: TGTGCCAGCAGCTTGGTCGGGAATCCCAGCTATGGCTACACCTTC. Its protein product is CASSLVGNPSYGYTF.

The V and J genes are TRBV12-5 and TRBJ2-7, with unresolved D. CDR3 length equals 15 residues. From germline, CDR1 is LGHNT and CDR2 FRNRAP. Trimming left V 1 base short and J 6 bases short, with 16 bases between. The CDR3 nucleotides are TGTGCTAGTGGTTTGGCCTATGGCACTCTGGTCGAGCAGTACTTC. Translation: CASGLAYGTLVEQYF. Drawing the rest from reference TRBV12-5 and TRBJ2-7, the complete variable domain is DARVTQTPRHKVTEMGQEVTMRCQPILGHNTVFWYRQTMMQGLELLAYFRNRAPLDDSGMPKDRFSAEMPDATLATLKIQPSEPRDSAVYFCASGLAYGTLVEQYFGPGTRLTVT.

J is TRBJ2-3 and V is TRBV5-1; D is possibly TRBD2 (5 bases). Germline V CDR1 and CDR2: SGHRS, YFSETQ. Trimming removed 6 bases at V and 1 base at J, with 18 bases between. The CDR3 spans 16 residues. Here the CDR3 reads CASTFAPGVRTDTQYF. CDR3 in DNA: TGCGCCAGCACCTTTGCGCCCGGGGTACGCACAGATACGCAGTATTTT.

V and J are TRBV2 and TRBJ2-5; 9 nucleotides align to TRBD1. Trimming at V came to 6 bases and at J to 5 bases, leaving 10 bases not matched to a gene. This CDR3 has 15 amino acids. Per the germline V gene, CDR1 is SNHLY and CDR2 is FYNNEI. CDR3 sequence (DNA): TGTGCCAGCAGAGTACAGGGGGCCGGTGGGGAGACCCAGTACTTC. Translated, it gives CASRVQGAGGETQYF.

This clone was observed a handful of times. The V call is TRBV20-1, the J call TRBJ2-7, with a weak D call TRBD2 (6 bases). V gave up 3 bases and J gave up 0 bases, with 18 bases separating them. Germline lookup yields CDR1 DFQATT and CDR2 SNEGSKA (reference sequence). There are 16 residues in the CDR3. This CDR3 reads CSASSSSSGFSYEQYF. The CDR3 region has the DNA TGCAGTGCTAGTTCCTCTTCAAGCGGGTTCTCCTACGAGCAGTACTTC.

The J gene is TRBJ2-1, the V gene TRBV12-5, with 8 nucleotides matching TRBD2. This CDR3 is 16 amino acids long. V dropped 7 bases and J dropped 6; count of bases not matched to a gene: 14. Per the germline V gene, CDR1 is LGHNT and CDR2 is FRNRAP. Written as DNA, the CDR3 is TGTGCTAGTGCTATTTCCGGCGGGGGGCCGGGCAATGAGCAGTTCTTC. Translation gives CASAISGGGPGNEQFF. The whole variable domain, filled in from reference TRBV12-5 and TRBJ2-1, reads DARVTQTPRHKVTEMGQEVTMRCQPILGHNTVFWYRQTMMQGLELLAYFRNRAPLDDSGMPKDRFSAEMPDATLATLKIQPSEPRDSAVYFCASAISGGGPGNEQFFGPGTRLTVL.

To note about this clone: This specimen includes other DNA sequences encoding the same CDR3. This chain links TRBV20-1 with TRBJ2-1, with D unresolved. Germline values: CDR1 DFQATT, CDR2 SNEGSKA (reference sequence). V gave up 6 bases and J gave up 6 bases, with 6 bases separating them. The CDR3 covers 10 residues. CDR3 bases: TGCAGTGCGTCTAGCAATGAGCAGTTCTTC. Translating it yields CSASSNEQFF.

The chain has TRBV6-5 and TRBJ2-7; D is uncertain. V shed 7 bases and J shed 6 bases, with 19 bases lying between them. Germline V lookup: CDR1 MNHEY, CDR2 SVGAGI. CDR3 length: 14 residues. CDR3 protein: CASNNRVDIGEQYF. CDR3 nucleotide sequence: TGTGCCAGCAACAACCGGGTAGACATAGGCGAGCAGTACTTC.

Written as DNA, the CDR3 is TGCGCCAGCAGCTCCCTGGGAAGCGGGGGGCCGAACACCGGGGAGCTGTTTTTT. This sequence encodes CASSSLGSGGPNTGELFF. The chain carries TRBV5-1 and TRBJ2-2, with 9 bases fitting TRBD2. From germline, CDR1 is SGHRS and CDR2 YFSETQ. The ends lost 3 bases at V and 0 bases at J; junction bases unmatched: 9. The CDR3 is 18 residues long.

The CDR3 spells CASSPGQGIYGYTF. CDR3 nucleotide sequence: TGTGCCAGCAGCCCGGGACAGGGGATCTATGGCTACACCTTC. The rearrangement links TRBV6-6 to TRBJ1-2, with 10 bases aligning to TRBD1. The germline V gene encodes CDR1 MNHNY and CDR2 SVGAGI (reference sequence). Trimming took 6 bases from V and 4 from J; bases not matched to a gene: 5. The CDR3 is 14 residues long.

This clone is categorized as medium-sized. One end of the junction is discordant with germline, which a read error may explain. The CDR3 sequence is CASSLVAGGYNEQFF. CDR3 DNA sequence: TGTGCTAGCAGCTTAGTAGCGGGAGGCTACAATGAGCAGTTCTTC. The V call is TRBV7-7, the J call TRBJ2-1, with TRBD2 matching over 10 bases. This CDR3 region has 15 residues. The germline V gene encodes CDR1 SSHAT and CDR2 FNYEAQ (reference sequence).

V gene TRBV10-3 combines with J gene TRBJ2-7; TRBD2 agrees at 13 bases. V dropped 0 bases and J dropped 7; count of bases not matched to a gene: 15. The CDR3 sequence is 19 residues long. Germline CDR1 ENHRY, CDR2 SYGVKD. The chain's CDR3 is CAISESPGLAGARSGEQYF. CDR3 coding DNA: TGTGCCATCAGTGAGTCGCCAGGACTAGCGGGGGCCAGATCGGGGGAGCAGTACTTC.

The table lists this clone with a few counts. This chain uses TRBV12-3 or TRBV12-4 with TRBJ1-1, with TRBD1 as a possible D gene (5 bases). With 5 bases removed from V and 4 bases from J, the gap between germline ends came to 11 bases. The CDR3 is 13 residues long. The CDR3 loop reads CASSIQATTEAFF. The CDR3 nucleotides are TGTGCCAGCAGTATACAGGCGACCACTGAAGCTTTCTTT.

The chain links TRBV6-5 to TRBJ2-3; D may match TRBD1 or TRBD2 (5 bases each). The germline V gene has CDR1 MNHEY and CDR2 SVGAGI. The CDR3 is made up of 16 amino acids. The germline V and J ends were trimmed by 2 bases and 4 bases, with 16 bases remaining between them. CDR3 sequence: CASSYLGDPSADTQYF. The CDR3 DNA follows: TGTGCCAGCAGTTACCTCGGGGACCCCTCCGCAGATACGCAGTATTTT.

The chain links TRBV5-1 to TRBJ2-2; 11 nucleotides agree with TRBD1. J gave up 6 bases and V 4 bases, and 2 bases lay outside the gene matches. Germline V gene sequence: CDR1 SGHRS, CDR2 YFSETQ. This CDR3 spans 14 amino acids. The CDR3: CASSTDRGPGELFF. DNA of the CDR3: TGCGCCAGCAGCACGGACAGGGGGCCCGGGGAGCTGTTTTTT.

The table lists this clone with a count of one. The chain recombines TRBV6-4 with TRBJ1-2, with a weak D call TRBD1 (5 bases). The CDR3 totals 16 residues. Trimming shortened V by 3 bases and J by 5 bases, and 19 bases separated the two germline ends. Germline loops: CDR1 MRHNA, CDR2 SNTAGT. The CDR3 is CASSEILGAGWYGYTF. The CDR3 DNA is TGTGCCAGCAGTGAGATACTCGGGGCAGGGTGGTATGGCTACACCTTC.

The chain uses TRBV19 and TRBJ1-4, with a weak D call TRBD1 (5 bases). CDR3 size: 12 residues. The germline gives CDR1 LNHDA, CDR2 SQIVND (reference sequence). Trimming took off 7 bases at V and 8 bases at J, with 11 bases between the two ends. The CDR3 reads CASNRWGEKLFF. CDR3 nucleotides: TGTGCCAGTAATCGATGGGGGGAAAAACTGTTTTTT.